This TCR beta chain comes out of a study of long-term antiretroviral therapy in people with HIV. For the study at large: Collection dates of the earliest samples fall about a decade before the 2015 immediate-ART recommendation.

Note on this clone: Antigen specificity is unknown.

General study findings and limits: Clones with expansion before ART led the repertoire at all time points.

A v3.0 immunoSEQ assay was performed at survey level. Sequencing set out to capture about 35,000-55,000 T-cell genomes per sample. Sequencing used immunoSEQ multiplex PCR; TCRdb keeps in-frame clones, though not all of them. The sample includes more than 20,000 clones, 75% to 90% of them seen just once. CDR3 length equals 12 residues. V was cut by 6 bases and J by 5 bases, with 10 bases left in between. CDR1 is LNHNV and CDR2 is YYDKDF in the germline V gene (reference sequence). Every sample had about 0.9-10 million cryopreserved PBMC in it before DNA extraction. Here the sequenced sample was unsorted PBMCs, taken 2.3 years after starting antiretroviral therapy. This rearrangement joins TRBV15 to TRBJ2-5, with a tentative D call TRBD1 (5 bases). The TCR was taken from a man aged 35 to 55 with HIV. In DNA form, the CDR3 reads TGTGCCACCAGAGGGGAAGGGGAGACCCAGTACTTC. Its protein product is CATRGEGETQYF. Drawing the rest from reference TRBV15 and TRBJ2-5, the complete variable domain is DAMVIQNPRYQVTQFGKPVTLSCSQTLNHNVMYWYQQKSSQAPKLLFHYYDKDFNNEADTPDNFQSRRPNTSFCFLDIRSPGLGDTAMYLCATRGEGETQYFGPGTRLLVL.